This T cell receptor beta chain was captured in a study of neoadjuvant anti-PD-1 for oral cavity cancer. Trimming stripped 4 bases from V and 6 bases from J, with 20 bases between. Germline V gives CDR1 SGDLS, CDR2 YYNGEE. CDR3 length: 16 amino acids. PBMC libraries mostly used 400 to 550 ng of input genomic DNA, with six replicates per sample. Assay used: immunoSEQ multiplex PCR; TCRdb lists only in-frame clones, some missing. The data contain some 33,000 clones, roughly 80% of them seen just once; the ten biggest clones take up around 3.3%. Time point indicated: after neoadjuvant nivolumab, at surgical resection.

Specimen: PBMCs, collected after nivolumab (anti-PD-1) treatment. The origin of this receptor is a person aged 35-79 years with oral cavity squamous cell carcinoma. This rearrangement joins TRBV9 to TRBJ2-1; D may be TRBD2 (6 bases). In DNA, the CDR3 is TGTGCCAGCAGCCCGGGGGATCCAGTACCTCGCAATGAGCAGTTCTTC. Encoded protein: CASSPGDPVPRNEQFF.